This T cell receptor (beta chain) appears in the sequencing data of a study of beta chain features in type 1 diabetes. Study-level background: All samples combined gave 95 million to 130 million sorted cells for examination. Regarding the study as a whole: Researchers report that Type 1 diabetes patients had moderately but significantly shorter TCRB CDR3s across all four CD4+ subsets.

Germline V CDR1 and CDR2: MDHEN, SYDVKM. The V end lost 4 bases, the J end lost 5 bases, and 9 bases lay between the germline ends. The CDR3 has 13 residues. Points on this clone: What it recognizes is unknown.

CD45RO/CCR7/CD25/CD127/CD95/CD27 separated CD4+ naive, central memory, regulatory and stem cell-like memory cells by sorting. All of the isolated RNA was reverse transcribed, so expressed TCRB transcripts were sequenced. There were 3.5 million to 4.5 million reads on average in the naive, central memory and regulatory T cell samples. Assay: immunoSEQ multiplex PCR; the TCRdb copy retains only in-frame clones and omits some. Among 900,000 or so clones listed, roughly a sixth were seen once. Sequenced: naive CD4+ T cells from blood. The V gene is TRBV28, the J gene TRBJ2-1; TRBD1 or TRBD2 may be the D gene (5 bases each). The receptor comes from a young woman in good health. The CDR3 region has the DNA TGTGCCAGCAGTTCGGGGCAGGACAATGAGCAGTTCTTC. Protein sequence: CASSSGQDNEQFF.